The 5 T cell receptor beta chains listed next were all sequenced from one sample in a study of blood T cell repertoires in COVID-19 (dated by TCRdb to about 2020). The receptor library was made with the immunoSEQ multiplex PCR assay. TCRdb stores this immuneACCESS table with in-frame sequences only. Part of the clones is absent; in the studies checked, under half of the shortfall reflects unresolved V genes, and no reason is known for the rest. This sample gives a few hundred thousand clones in total; approximately 90% of them show up just once. Together, the top ten hold 2% to 2.5% of the sample. The sample taken for sequencing was PBMCs or T cells enriched from blood (not recorded which). Receptors were obtained from a woman aged 55 to 70 in a cohort exposed to, infected with or recovered from COVID-19 (not recorded which).

The chain is built from TRBV28 and TRBJ2-2; a possible D gene is TRBD2 (5 bases). Germline CDR1 and CDR2: MDHEN and SYDVKM. This CDR3 has 12 amino acids. V was shortened by 7 bases and J by 12 bases, with 15 bases between the two germline ends. The CDR3 region has the DNA TGTGCCAGCACTGGACCCGGACTCAAGCTGTTTTTT. Amino acid sequence: CASTGPGLKLFF.

The V gene is TRBV5-6, the J gene TRBJ2-7; 9 nucleotides agree with TRBD2. Germline V lookup: CDR1 SGHDT, CDR2 YYEEEE. This CDR3 contains 15 residues. Losses at the gene ends were 5 bases for V and 6 bases for J; bases not matched to a gene: 12. The CDR3 DNA follows: TGTGCCAGCAGTCCTCGTAGCGGGAGTTCCGGCGAGCAGTACTTC. This sequence encodes CASSPRSGSSGEQYF.

This clone was detected only a few times. V and J are TRBV4-1 and TRBJ1-6, with TRBD1 matching 9 bases. With 2 bases clipped from V and 9 bases from J, the junction kept 14 bases outside the gene matches. CDR3 length: 18 amino acids. CDR1 MGHRA and CDR2 YSYEKL come from the germline V gene. The CDR3 DNA sequence: TGCGCCAGCAGCCAACCGGACGGAACTACAGGGGGCCGTTCACCCCTCCACTTT. This translates into CASSQPDGTTGGRSPLHF.

This clone has a handful of counts. The genes are TRBV2 and TRBJ2-1; TRBD1 aligns across 9 bases. J lost 6 bases, V lost 7 bases, and 10 bases had no gene match. CDR3 length: 15 residues. In germline, CDR1 is SNHLY, CDR2 FYNNEI. CDR3 DNA sequence: TGTGCCAGCAAGAAAGCCCGGGACAGGGTCAATGAGCAGTTCTTC. The encoded protein is CASKKARDRVNEQFF.

The V gene is TRBV4-1, the J gene TRBJ2-3; 8 nucleotides agree with TRBD2. CDR1 MGHRA and CDR2 YSYEKL come from the germline V gene. V lost 1 base, J lost 2 bases, and 2 bases stayed unmatched. This CDR3 has 15 residues. The CDR3 region is CASSQGGLVTDTQYF. DNA for the CDR3: TGCGCCAGCAGCCAAGGGGGACTAGTCACAGATACGCAGTATTTT.